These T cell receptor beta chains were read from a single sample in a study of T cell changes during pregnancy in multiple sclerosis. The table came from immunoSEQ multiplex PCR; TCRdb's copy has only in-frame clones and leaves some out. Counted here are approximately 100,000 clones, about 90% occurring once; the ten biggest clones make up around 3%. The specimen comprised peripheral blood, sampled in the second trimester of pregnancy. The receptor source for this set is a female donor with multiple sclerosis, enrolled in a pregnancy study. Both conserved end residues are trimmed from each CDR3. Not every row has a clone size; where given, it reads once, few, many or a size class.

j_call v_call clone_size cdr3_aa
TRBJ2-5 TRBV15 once ATSRDPSGSHGETQY
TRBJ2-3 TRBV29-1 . SVVRLADTDTQY
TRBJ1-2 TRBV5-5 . ASSQGVVNYGYT
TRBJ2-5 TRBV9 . ASSVVGGETQY
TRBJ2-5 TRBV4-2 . ASSQGREEYTQY
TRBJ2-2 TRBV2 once ASSDRQVYTGELF
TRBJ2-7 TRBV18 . ASSPTAGTGGHEQY
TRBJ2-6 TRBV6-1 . ASSDNSGANVLT
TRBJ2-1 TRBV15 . ATTEGVGDNEQF
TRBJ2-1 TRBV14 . ASSQLSSGHNEQF
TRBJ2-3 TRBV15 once ATSSNGGTDTQY
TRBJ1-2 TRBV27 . ASRGQGAPSNYGYT
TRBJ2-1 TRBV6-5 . ASSYSVASSYNEQF
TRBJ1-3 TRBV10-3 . AIRSGNTIY
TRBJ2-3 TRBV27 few ASSSPQREGTDTQY
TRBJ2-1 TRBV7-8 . ASSVYSLAGGDEQF
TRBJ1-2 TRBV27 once ASSYSQGAFYGYT
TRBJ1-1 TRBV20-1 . SARNVRAF
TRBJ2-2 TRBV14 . ASSQAGTGELF
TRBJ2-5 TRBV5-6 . ASSFRYRGWEETQY
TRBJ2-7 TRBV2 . ASSVGIYEQY
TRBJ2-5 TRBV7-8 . ASSQVTSGRAKETQY
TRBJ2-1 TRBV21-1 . ARVTGINSNEQF
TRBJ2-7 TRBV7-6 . ASSLDFAGGREQY
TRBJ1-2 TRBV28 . ASTYGVYGYT
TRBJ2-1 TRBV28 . ASSLNSGLAAYNEQF
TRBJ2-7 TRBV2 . ASRTTGGYEQY
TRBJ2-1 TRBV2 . ASSLWGLAGGSYNEQF
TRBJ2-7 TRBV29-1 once SGSLGRAEQY
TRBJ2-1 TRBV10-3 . AISVQGLARNEQF
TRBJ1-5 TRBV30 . AWTKWTVQQPQH
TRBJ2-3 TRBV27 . ASSFSGRGDTQY
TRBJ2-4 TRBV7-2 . ASSLERVGGNIQY
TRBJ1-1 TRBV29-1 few SVPGQGNTEAF
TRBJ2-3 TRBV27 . ATGGASGTDTQY